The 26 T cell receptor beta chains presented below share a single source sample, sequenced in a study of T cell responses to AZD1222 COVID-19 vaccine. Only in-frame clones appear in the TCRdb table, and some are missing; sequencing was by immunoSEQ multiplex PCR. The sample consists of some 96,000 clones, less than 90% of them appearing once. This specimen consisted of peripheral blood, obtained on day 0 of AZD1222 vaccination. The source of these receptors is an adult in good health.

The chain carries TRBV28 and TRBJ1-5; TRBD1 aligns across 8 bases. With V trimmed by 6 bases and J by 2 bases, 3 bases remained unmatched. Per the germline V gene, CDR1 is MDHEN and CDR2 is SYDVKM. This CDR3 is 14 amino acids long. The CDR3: CASSLTGGNQPQHF. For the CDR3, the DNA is TGTGCCAGCAGCCTGACAGGGGGCAATCAGCCCCAGCATTTT.

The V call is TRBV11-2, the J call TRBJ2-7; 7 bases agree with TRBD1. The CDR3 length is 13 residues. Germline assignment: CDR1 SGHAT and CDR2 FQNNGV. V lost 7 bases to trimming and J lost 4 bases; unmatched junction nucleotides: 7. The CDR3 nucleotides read TGTGCCAGCACCCCCGCGACAGGGTACGAGCAGTACTTC. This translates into CASTPATGYEQYF.

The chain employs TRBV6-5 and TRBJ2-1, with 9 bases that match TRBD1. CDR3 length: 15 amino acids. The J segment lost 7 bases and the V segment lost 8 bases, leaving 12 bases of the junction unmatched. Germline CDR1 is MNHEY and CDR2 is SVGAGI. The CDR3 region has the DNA TGTGCCAGCGCCCCGGGACAGGGATCTAGGAATGAGCAGTTCTTC. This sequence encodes CASAPGQGSRNEQFF.

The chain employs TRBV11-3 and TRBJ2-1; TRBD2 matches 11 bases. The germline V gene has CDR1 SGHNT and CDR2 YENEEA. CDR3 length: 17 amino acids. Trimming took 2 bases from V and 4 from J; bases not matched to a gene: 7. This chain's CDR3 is CASSLRFGTSGYNEQFF. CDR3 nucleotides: TGTGCCAGCAGCTTACGTTTTGGGACTAGCGGTTACAATGAGCAGTTCTTC.

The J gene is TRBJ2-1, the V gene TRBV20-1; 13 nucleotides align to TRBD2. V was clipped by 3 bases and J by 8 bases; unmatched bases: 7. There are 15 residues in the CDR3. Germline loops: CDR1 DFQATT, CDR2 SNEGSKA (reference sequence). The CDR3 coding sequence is TGCAGTGCTAGTACTAGCGGGAGGGTTATAGATGAGCAGTTCTTC. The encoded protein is CSASTSGRVIDEQFF.

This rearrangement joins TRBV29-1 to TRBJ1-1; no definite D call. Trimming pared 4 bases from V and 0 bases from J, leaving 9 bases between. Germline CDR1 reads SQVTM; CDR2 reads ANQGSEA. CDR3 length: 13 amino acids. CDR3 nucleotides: TGCAGCGTTGGAACAGCCATGAACACTGAAGCTTTCTTT. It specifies CSVGTAMNTEAFF. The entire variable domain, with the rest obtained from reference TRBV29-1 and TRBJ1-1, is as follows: SAVISQKPSRDICQRGTSLTIQCQVDSQVTMMFWYRQQPGQSLTLIATANQGSEATYESGFVIDKFPISRPNLTFSTLTVSNMSPEDSSIYLCSVGTAMNTEAFFGQGTRLTVV.

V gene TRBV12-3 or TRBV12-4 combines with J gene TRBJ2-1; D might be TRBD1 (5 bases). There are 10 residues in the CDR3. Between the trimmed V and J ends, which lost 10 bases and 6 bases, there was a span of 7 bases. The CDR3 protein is CATTGNEQFF. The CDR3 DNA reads TGTGCCACAACAGGCAATGAGCAGTTCTTC.

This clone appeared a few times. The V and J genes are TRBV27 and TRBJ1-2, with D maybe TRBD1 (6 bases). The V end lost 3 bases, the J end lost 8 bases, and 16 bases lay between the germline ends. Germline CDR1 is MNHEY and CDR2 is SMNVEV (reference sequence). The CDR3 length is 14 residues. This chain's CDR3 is CASSFLPRGGGYTF. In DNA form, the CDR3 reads TGTGCCAGCAGTTTTTTACCCAGGGGAGGGGGCTACACCTTC.

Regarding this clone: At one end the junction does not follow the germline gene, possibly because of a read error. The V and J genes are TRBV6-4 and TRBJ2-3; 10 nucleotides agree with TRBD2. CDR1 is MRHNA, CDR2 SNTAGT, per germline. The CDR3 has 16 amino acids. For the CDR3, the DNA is TGTGCCAGCAGTGACTCGGCTAGCGGGAGCATAGATACGCAGTATTTT. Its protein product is CASSDSASGSIDTQYF.

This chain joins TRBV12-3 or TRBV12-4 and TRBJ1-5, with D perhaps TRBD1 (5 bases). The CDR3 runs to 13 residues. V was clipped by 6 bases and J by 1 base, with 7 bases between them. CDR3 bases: TGTGCCAGCAGGTGGGACAGCAATCAGCCCCAGCATTTT. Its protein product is CASRWDSNQPQHF.

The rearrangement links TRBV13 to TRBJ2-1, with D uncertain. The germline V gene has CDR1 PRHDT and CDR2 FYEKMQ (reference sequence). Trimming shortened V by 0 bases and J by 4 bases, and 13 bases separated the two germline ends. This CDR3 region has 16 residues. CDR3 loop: CASSLGATKRYNEQFF. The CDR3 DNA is TGTGCCAGCAGCTTAGGGGCGACGAAACGGTACAATGAGCAGTTCTTC.

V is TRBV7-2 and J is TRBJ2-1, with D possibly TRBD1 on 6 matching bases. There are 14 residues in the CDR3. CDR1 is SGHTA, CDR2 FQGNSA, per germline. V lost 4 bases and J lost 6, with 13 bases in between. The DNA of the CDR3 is TGTGCCAGCAGCTCTAACCACAGGGTCAATGAGCAGTTCTTC. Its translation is CASSSNHRVNEQFF.

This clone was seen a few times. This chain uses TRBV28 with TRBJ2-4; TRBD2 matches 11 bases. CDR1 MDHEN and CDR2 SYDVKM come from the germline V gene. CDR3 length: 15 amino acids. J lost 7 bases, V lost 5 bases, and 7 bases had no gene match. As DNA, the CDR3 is TGTGCCAGCAGTCCACGACTAGCGGGAAGGAACATTCAGTACTTC. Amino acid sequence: CASSPRLAGRNIQYF.

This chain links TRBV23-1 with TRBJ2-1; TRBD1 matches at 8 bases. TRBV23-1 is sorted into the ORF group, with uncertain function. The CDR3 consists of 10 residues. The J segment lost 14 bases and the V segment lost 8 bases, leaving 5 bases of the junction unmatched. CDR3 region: CASGQGQEFF. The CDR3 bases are TGCGCCAGCGGACAGGGACAGGAGTTCTTC.

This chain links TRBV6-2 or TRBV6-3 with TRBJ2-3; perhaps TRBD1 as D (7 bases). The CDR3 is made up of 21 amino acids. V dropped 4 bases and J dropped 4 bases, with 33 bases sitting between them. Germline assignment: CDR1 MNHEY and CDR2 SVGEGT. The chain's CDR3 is CASSSPWGDRLNLELSDTQYF. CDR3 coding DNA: TGTGCCAGCAGTTCCCCATGGGGGGACAGACTAAATCTAGAACTCTCAGATACGCAGTATTTT.

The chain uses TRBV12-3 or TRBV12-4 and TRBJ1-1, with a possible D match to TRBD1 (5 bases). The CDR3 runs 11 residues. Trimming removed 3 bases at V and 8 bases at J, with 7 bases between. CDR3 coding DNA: TGTGCCAGCAGTTTCGGGGGGGAAGCTTTCTTT. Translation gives CASSFGGEAFF.

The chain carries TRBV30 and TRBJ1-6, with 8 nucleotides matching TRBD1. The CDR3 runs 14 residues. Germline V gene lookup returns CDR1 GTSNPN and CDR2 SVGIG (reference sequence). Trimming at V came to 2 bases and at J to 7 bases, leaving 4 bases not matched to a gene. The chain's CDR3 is CAWSFRGQNSPLHF. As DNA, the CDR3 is TGTGCCTGGAGTTTCAGGGGGCAAAATTCACCCCTCCACTTT. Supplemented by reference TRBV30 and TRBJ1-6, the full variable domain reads SQTIHQWPATLVQPVGSPLSLECTVEGTSNPNLYWYRQAAGRGLQLLFYSVGIGQISSEVPQNLSASRPQDRQFILSSKKLLLSDSGFYLCAWSFRGQNSPLHFGNGTRLTVT.

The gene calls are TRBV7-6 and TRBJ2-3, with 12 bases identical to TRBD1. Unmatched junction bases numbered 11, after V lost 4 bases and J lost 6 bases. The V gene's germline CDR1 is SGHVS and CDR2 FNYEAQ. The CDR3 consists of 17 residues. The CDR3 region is CASSSAPGQGAADTQYF. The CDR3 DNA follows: TGTGCCAGCAGCTCGGCCCCGGGACAGGGGGCCGCGGATACGCAGTATTTT.

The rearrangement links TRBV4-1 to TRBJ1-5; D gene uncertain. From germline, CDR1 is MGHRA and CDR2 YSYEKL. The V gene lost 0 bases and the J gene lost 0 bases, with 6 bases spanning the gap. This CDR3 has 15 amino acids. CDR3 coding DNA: TGCGCCAGCAGCCAAGATCTTATTAGCAATCAGCCCCAGCATTTT. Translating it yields CASSQDLISNQPQHF.

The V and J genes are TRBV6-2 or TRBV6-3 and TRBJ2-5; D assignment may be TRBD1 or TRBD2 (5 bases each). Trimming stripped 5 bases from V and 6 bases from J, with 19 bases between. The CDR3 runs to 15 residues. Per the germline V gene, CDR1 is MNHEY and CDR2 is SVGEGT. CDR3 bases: TGTGCCAGCAGTATCGGACACGAGGGGTGGAAGACCCAGTACTTC. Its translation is CASSIGHEGWKTQYF.

DNA for the CDR3: TGTGCCAGCAGTATAAGGACAGGGCAAGAGACCCAGTACTTC. Amino acid sequence: CASSIRTGQETQYF. The chain uses TRBV28 and TRBJ2-5; 8 bases fit TRBD1. Trimming cost V 5 bases and J 2 bases; bases outside gene matches: 4. Germline values: CDR1 MDHEN, CDR2 SYDVKM. This CDR3 spans 14 amino acids.

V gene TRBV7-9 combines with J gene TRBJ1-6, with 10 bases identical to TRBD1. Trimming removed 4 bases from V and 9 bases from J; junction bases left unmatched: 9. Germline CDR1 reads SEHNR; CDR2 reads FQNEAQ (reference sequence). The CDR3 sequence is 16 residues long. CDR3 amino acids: CASSSPSGTGASPLHF. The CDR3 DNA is TGTGCCAGCAGCTCCCCTTCCGGGACAGGGGCTTCACCCCTCCACTTT.

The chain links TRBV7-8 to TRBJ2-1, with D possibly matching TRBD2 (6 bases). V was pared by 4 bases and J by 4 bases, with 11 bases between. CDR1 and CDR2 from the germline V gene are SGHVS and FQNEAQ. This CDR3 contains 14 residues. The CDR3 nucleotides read TGTGCCAGCAGCTCGAGGAGGGGTTACAATGAGCAGTTCTTC. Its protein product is CASSSRRGYNEQFF.

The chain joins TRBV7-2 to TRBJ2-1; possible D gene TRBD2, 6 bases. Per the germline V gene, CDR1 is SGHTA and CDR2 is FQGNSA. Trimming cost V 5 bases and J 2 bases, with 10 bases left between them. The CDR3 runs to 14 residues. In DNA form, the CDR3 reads TGTGCCAGCAGCCCTCCGGGGGCCTACAATGAGCAGTTCTTC. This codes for CASSPPGAYNEQFF. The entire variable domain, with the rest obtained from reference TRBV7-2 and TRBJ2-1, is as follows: GAGVSQSPSNKVTEKGKDVELRCDPISGHTALYWYRQSLGQGLEFLIYFQGNSAPDKSGLPSDRFSAERTGGSVSTLTIQRTQQEDSAVYLCASSPPGAYNEQFFGPGTRLTVL.

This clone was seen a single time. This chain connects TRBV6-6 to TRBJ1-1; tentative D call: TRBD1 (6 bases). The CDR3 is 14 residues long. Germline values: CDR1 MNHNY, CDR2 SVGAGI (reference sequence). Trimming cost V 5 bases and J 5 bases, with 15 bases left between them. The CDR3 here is CASSPRGGGTEAFF. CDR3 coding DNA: TGTGCCAGCAGTCCTCGCGGGGGCGGGACTGAAGCTTTCTTT.

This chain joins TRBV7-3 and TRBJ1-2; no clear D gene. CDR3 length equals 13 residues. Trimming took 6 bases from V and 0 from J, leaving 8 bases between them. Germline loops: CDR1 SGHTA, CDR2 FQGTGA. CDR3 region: CASRPRTNYGYTF. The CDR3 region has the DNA TGTGCCAGCAGGCCCAGGACTAACTATGGCTACACCTTC.